The next 18 T cell receptor beta chains were all read from a single sample in a study of blood T cell repertoires in COVID-19. Clones were read by immunoSEQ multiplex PCR, and TCRdb kept only the in-frame ones, dropping some. The sample consists of under 200,000 clones, approximately 80% of them appearing once. Sequenced input: peripheral blood. These TCRs come from a human donor in a cohort sampled during active COVID-19.

The genes are TRBV4-1 and TRBJ1-3, with a possible D match to TRBD1 (5 bases). Germline loops: CDR1 MGHRA, CDR2 YSYEKL. V lost 1 base, J lost 7 bases, and 11 bases lay in between. CDR3 length: 14 amino acids. The CDR3 DNA follows: TGCGCCAGCAGCCAAGGGCAGGGAGGGAACACCATATATTTT. Encoded protein: CASSQGQGGNTIYF.

This sequence joins TRBV2 and TRBJ2-7, with 7 positions matching TRBD2. Germline loops: CDR1 SNHLY, CDR2 FYNNEI. V gave up 5 bases and J gave up 2 bases; unmatched junction bases: 6. This CDR3 contains 14 residues. CDR3 nucleotide sequence: TGTGCCAGCAGTTGGTCCAGCGGGACCTACGAGCAGTACTTC. Amino acid sequence: CASSWSSGTYEQYF.

V and J are TRBV5-4 and TRBJ1-5; D might be TRBD1 (5 bases). This CDR3 is 15 amino acids long. V shed 0 bases and J shed 1 base, with 8 bases lying between them. Germline assignment: CDR1 SGHNT and CDR2 YYREEE (reference sequence). This CDR3 is CASSLGGESNQPQHF. The CDR3, as DNA: TGTGCCAGCAGCTTGGGGGGGGAGAGCAATCAGCCCCAGCATTTT. Full variable domain (rest looked up from reference TRBV5-4 and TRBJ1-5): ETGVTQSPTHLIKTRGQQVTLRCSSQSGHNTVSWYQQALGQGPQFIFQYYREEENGRGNFPPRFSGLQFPNYSSELNVNALELDDSALYLCASSLGGESNQPQHFGDGTRLSIL.

The chain is built from TRBV4-3 and TRBJ1-2, with D perhaps matching TRBD1 (5 bases). Trimming took off 0 bases at V and 8 bases at J, with 16 bases between the two ends. The length of the CDR3 is 15 residues. Germline CDR1 is LGHNA and CDR2 is YSLEER. The CDR3 reads CASSQDLGRADGYTF. CDR3 nucleotides: TGCGCCAGCAGCCAAGATCTCGGCAGGGCAGACGGCTACACCTTC.

The table lists this clone with a count of one. The chain links TRBV3-1 (or the pseudogene TRBV3-2) to TRBJ2-7; D unresolved. In germline, CDR1 is LGHDT, CDR2 YNNKEL (reference sequence). There are 12 residues in the CDR3. The germline V and J ends were trimmed by 5 bases and 2 bases, with 7 bases remaining between them. The CDR3 bases are TGTGCCAGCAGCTTTGGCACCTACGAGCAGTACTTC. The encoded protein is CASSFGTYEQYF.

V usage is TRBV5-1 and J usage is TRBJ1-2; weak D call: TRBD1 (6 bases). V lost 2 bases, J lost 3 bases, and 11 bases lay in between. The CDR3 covers 14 residues. Germline V CDR1 and CDR2: SGHRS, YFSETQ. CDR3: CASSFEQGDYGYTF. In nucleotides, the CDR3 is TGCGCCAGCAGCTTCGAACAGGGCGACTATGGCTACACCTTC.

This clone was detected once. The chain couples TRBV5-8 to TRBJ1-4; maybe TRBD1 (5 bases). CDR3 size: 19 residues. Per the germline V gene, CDR1 is SGHTS and CDR2 is YDEGEE. V shed 0 bases and J shed 6 bases, with 24 bases lying between them. This CDR3 is CASSLVLGTDKLGDEKLFF. DNA for the CDR3: TGTGCCAGCAGCTTGGTCTTAGGCACCGACAAGCTAGGGGATGAAAAACTGTTTTTT.

The V and J genes are TRBV13 and TRBJ2-1; 10 positions agree with TRBD2. J was trimmed by 10 bases and V by 1 base; bases with no gene match: 10. Per germline, CDR1 PRHDT and CDR2 FYEKMQ (reference sequence). The CDR3 is made up of 16 amino acids. The CDR3 loop reads CASSLAGLAGVREQFF. The CDR3 region has the DNA TGTGCCAGCAGCTTAGCGGGGCTAGCGGGAGTACGGGAGCAGTTCTTC.

V gene TRBV4-1 combines with J gene TRBJ1-5; D call uncertain. Trimming stripped 1 base from V and 5 bases from J, with 18 bases between. Germline V gene lookup returns CDR1 MGHRA and CDR2 YSYEKL. The CDR3 loop spans 17 amino acids. The CDR3 spells CASSQGIAGTLDQPQHF. The CDR3 nucleotides read TGCGCCAGCAGCCAAGGAATAGCTGGCACCTTAGATCAGCCCCAGCATTTT.

This chain connects TRBV7-9 to TRBJ2-7, with 10 bases lining up with TRBD1. V was pared by 5 bases and J by 3 bases, with 10 bases of the junction left unmatched. Germline lookup yields CDR1 SEHNR and CDR2 FQNEAQ (reference sequence). The length of the CDR3 is 16 residues. DNA for the CDR3: TGTGCCAGCAGCCCGGGACAGGGGCCACCTATCTACGAGCAGTACTTC. Translated, it gives CASSPGQGPPIYEQYF.

This clone was detected many times. The chain joins TRBV6-5 to TRBJ2-7; no definite D call. This CDR3 region has 13 residues. The V and J ends lost 5 bases and 7 bases respectively, with 15 bases between them. Per the germline V gene, CDR1 is MNHEY and CDR2 is SVGAGI. The CDR3 DNA reads TGTGCCAGCAGTCCTTTCGGGTTCGAGGAGCAGTACTTC. Residues: CASSPFGFEEQYF.

This clone was counted many times. The genes are TRBV3-1 (or the pseudogene TRBV3-2) and TRBJ2-5; possible D gene TRBD2, 5 bases. Looked up from germline, CDR1 is LGHDT and CDR2 is YNNKEL (reference sequence). The CDR3 has 15 amino acids. The V end was cut by 0 bases, the J end by 3 bases, with 11 bases between. CDR3 in DNA: TGTGCCAGCAGCCAAGATTCGGGGTTCAAAGAGACCCAGTACTTC. This translates into CASSQDSGFKETQYF.

The V gene is TRBV2, the J gene TRBJ1-5; D gene ambiguous. The V gene's germline CDR1 is SNHLY and CDR2 FYNNEI. Deletions cut 3 bases from V and 12 bases from J, with 18 bases between. There are 14 residues in the CDR3. This chain's CDR3 is CASSEGFDARGQHF. DNA for the CDR3: TGTGCCAGCAGTGAGGGTTTTGACGCCCGGGGCCAGCATTTT.

This chain links TRBV7-8 with TRBJ2-7; 8 bases match TRBD1. V was pared by 5 bases and J by 6 bases, with 15 bases of the junction left unmatched. From germline, CDR1 is SGHVS and CDR2 FQNEAQ. CDR3 length: 16 amino acids. CDR3 in amino acids: CASSQTGRGPLGEQYF. DNA for the CDR3: TGTGCCAGCAGCCAAACCGGCAGGGGGCCCCTCGGCGAGCAGTACTTC.

This clone has a single count. The chain joins TRBV27 to TRBJ1-6, with TRBD1 matching over 7 bases. From germline, CDR1 is MNHEY and CDR2 SMNVEV (reference sequence). J was trimmed by 4 bases and V by 6 bases; bases with no gene match: 9. This CDR3 has 16 amino acids. For the CDR3, the DNA is TGTGCCAGCAGATTTGGGGACAGATTTTATAATTCACCCCTCCACTTT. The encoded protein is CASRFGDRFYNSPLHF.

The chain combines TRBV24-1 with TRBJ2-3; 8 bases align to TRBD1. CDR3 length: 15 amino acids. In germline, CDR1 is KGHDR, CDR2 SFDVKD. V was clipped by 3 bases and J by 4 bases; unmatched bases: 5. CDR3 DNA sequence: TGTGCCACCAGTGATCCTAGGACAGGGCCAGATACGCAGTATTTT. Its protein product is CATSDPRTGPDTQYF.

V is TRBV27 and J is TRBJ1-1, with 7 bases that match TRBD1. CDR1 is MNHEY, CDR2 SMNVEV, per germline (reference sequence). Trimming at V came to 7 bases and at J to 4 bases, leaving 12 bases not matched to a gene. This CDR3 is built from 15 residues. CDR3 loop: CASTSPQGVGTEAFF. In DNA, the CDR3 is TGTGCCAGCACTTCCCCTCAGGGGGTGGGCACTGAAGCTTTCTTT.

The V call is TRBV28, the J call TRBJ1-4, with D possibly being TRBD1 (5 bases). V was trimmed by 3 bases and J by 6 bases, leaving 14 bases between them. This CDR3 spans 15 amino acids. Looked up from germline, CDR1 is MDHEN and CDR2 is SYDVKM. The CDR3 DNA sequence: TGTGCCAGCAGTTTGCGACAGCCTGGAGATGAAAAACTGTTTTTT. Protein: CASSLRQPGDEKLFF.